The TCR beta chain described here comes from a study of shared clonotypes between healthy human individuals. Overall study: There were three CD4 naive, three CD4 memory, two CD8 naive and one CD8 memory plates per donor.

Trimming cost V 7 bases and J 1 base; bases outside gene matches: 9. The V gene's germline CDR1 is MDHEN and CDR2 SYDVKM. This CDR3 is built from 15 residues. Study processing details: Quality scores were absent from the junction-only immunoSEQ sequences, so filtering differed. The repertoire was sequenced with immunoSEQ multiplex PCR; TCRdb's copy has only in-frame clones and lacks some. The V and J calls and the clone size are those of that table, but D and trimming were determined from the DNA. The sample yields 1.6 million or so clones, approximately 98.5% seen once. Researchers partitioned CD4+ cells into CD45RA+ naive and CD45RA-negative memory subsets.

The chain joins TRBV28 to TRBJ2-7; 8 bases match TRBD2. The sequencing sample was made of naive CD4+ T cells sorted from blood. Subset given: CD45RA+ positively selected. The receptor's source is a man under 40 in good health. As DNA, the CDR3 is TGTGCCAGCACCAGAACTAGCGGACTGTCCTACGAGCAGTACTTC. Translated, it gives CASTRTSGLSYEQYF.